The clone carrying this T cell receptor (beta chain) was observed a handful of times. The target antigen is unknown. This sample was taken from a study of PD-1 blockade in classical Hodgkin lymphoma. Study-level points and caveats: Similar baseline diversity was found in complete responders and newly diagnosed patients. Undefined causes, possibly disease activity or prior therapy, underlie the repertoire differences.

Noted time point: cycle 4 day 1 (C4D1), after about 6 weeks of nivolumab. Each patient experienced a relapse that followed autologous stem cell transplantation, and brentuximab vedotin exposure varied. The patients, who had relapsed/refractory classical Hodgkin lymphoma, achieved best responses of complete response, partial response or progressive disease. Method: immunoSEQ multiplex PCR; TCRdb's copy keeps in-frame clones and lacks some. This sample has 6,500 to 7,000 clones, with around nine tenths found just once. The CDR3 is 16 amino acids. Trimming removed 1 base at V and 0 bases at J, with 11 bases between. Germline lookup yields CDR1 SGHRS and CDR2 YFSETQ.

The rearrangement uses TRBV5-1 and TRBJ1-3; D is possibly TRBD1 (6 bases). The clonotype comes from a human donor with classical Hodgkin lymphoma. Source: peripheral blood mononuclear cells (PBMCs), taken before the fourth cycle of nivolumab. CDR3 in DNA: TGCGCCAGCAGCTTGACGCAGGGGAGCTCTGGAAACACCATATATTTT. Its protein product is CASSLTQGSSGNTIYF.